Each of the 22 T cell receptor beta chains below was sequenced from the same sample in a study of control samples from healthy donors and cancer patients (dated by TCRdb to 2020 to 2021). Libraries came from the immunoSEQ multiplex PCR assay. The immuneACCESS repertoire file appears here via TCRdb, limited to in-frame rearrangements. These files lack a portion of the clones; in checked studies, under half of the deficit traces to unresolved V genes, and the cause of the others is not known. The sample table records 150,000 to 200,000 clones; approximately 90% of these occur just once. The top ten hold more than 10% of the sample. The sequenced material came from blood. The receptors derive from a young man in good health.

The gene calls are TRBV20-1 and TRBJ1-4, with D uncertain. CDR3 length: 13 residues. Looked up from germline, CDR1 is DFQATT and CDR2 is SNEGSKA (reference sequence). Trimming removed 3 bases from V and 7 bases from J, with 12 bases in between. The CDR3 is CSASPGYSEKLFF. CDR3 in DNA: TGCAGTGCTAGTCCCGGTTATAGTGAAAAACTGTTTTTT.

This sequence joins TRBV19 and TRBJ1-5; tentatively, D is TRBD1 (6 bases). Germline assignment: CDR1 LNHDA and CDR2 SQIVND (reference sequence). The CDR3 consists of 18 residues. V shed 6 bases and J shed 0 bases, with 21 bases lying between them. CDR3 sequence (DNA): TGTGCCAGTAGACTACAGGGTAGGCAAGATTATAGCAATCAGCCCCAGCATTTT. Protein product: CASRLQGRQDYSNQPQHF.

The J gene is TRBJ1-2, the V gene TRBV28, with D unresolved. The CDR3 runs 15 residues. Germline V gives CDR1 MDHEN, CDR2 SYDVKM. The V gene lost 5 bases and the J gene lost 7 bases, with 20 bases spanning the gap. The CDR3 loop reads CASSALSPSSSGYTF. In DNA form, the CDR3 reads TGTGCCAGCAGTGCCCTCAGCCCCTCTAGCAGTGGCTACACCTTC.

The chain has TRBV11-3 and TRBJ2-2; 9 bases agree with TRBD1. V lost 5 bases to trimming and J lost 2 bases; unmatched junction nucleotides: 6. Germline loops: CDR1 SGHNT, CDR2 YENEEA. This CDR3 is built from 16 residues. CDR3 sequence: CASSGTGRGNTGELFF. The CDR3 DNA reads as TGTGCCAGCAGCGGGACAGGGCGGGGAAACACCGGGGAGCTGTTTTTT.

The genes are TRBV15 and TRBJ1-3; no firm D call. Per germline, CDR1 LNHNV and CDR2 YYDKDF (reference sequence). The CDR3 runs to 15 residues. V was cut by 0 bases and J by 1 base, with 7 bases left in between. CDR3 bases: TGTGCCACCAGCAGAGATCACGCGTCTGGAAACACCATATATTTT. Encoded protein: CATSRDHASGNTIYF.

CDR3 sequence: CASSQSGGRGPQHF. The CDR3 DNA sequence: TGTGCCAGCAGCCAATCGGGAGGAAGAGGGCCCCAGCATTTT. The V gene is TRBV14, the J gene TRBJ1-5; D ambiguous. This CDR3 has 14 amino acids. Trimming removed 2 bases from V and 9 bases from J, with 14 bases in between. Per germline, CDR1 SGHDN and CDR2 FVKESK.

V gene TRBV24-1 combines with J gene TRBJ2-1, with 8 bases lining up with TRBD2. J gave up 0 bases and V 2 bases, and 5 bases lay outside the gene matches. This CDR3 is built from 17 residues. The germline CDR1 and CDR2 sequences are KGHDR and SFDVKD. The CDR3 region has the DNA TGTGCCACCAGTGATTATAGCGGGACACGCTCCTACAATGAGCAGTTCTTC. Protein product: CATSDYSGTRSYNEQFF.

The chain couples TRBV19 to TRBJ2-7, with unresolved D. V was pared by 4 bases and J by 3 bases, with 13 bases between. CDR3 size: 14 residues. CDR1 LNHDA and CDR2 SQIVND come from the germline V gene (reference sequence). The CDR3 region has the DNA TGTGCCAGTAGTAACTGGGATAAAGTCTACGAGCAGTACTTC. It specifies CASSNWDKVYEQYF.

The genes are TRBV24-1 and TRBJ2-1; 7 nucleotides match TRBD1. Germline-derived CDR1 and CDR2 are KGHDR and SFDVKD. The junction had 6 bases not matched to a gene; V was cut back by 3 bases and J by 2 bases. The CDR3 extends over 16 amino acids. This CDR3 is CATSDPGQATYNEQFF. Here the CDR3 DNA reads TGTGCCACCAGTGATCCCGGACAGGCGACCTACAATGAGCAGTTCTTC.

The genes are TRBV5-6 and TRBJ1-2; D perhaps matches TRBD1 (5 bases). The CDR3 length is 13 residues. The germline V and J ends were trimmed by 4 bases and 8 bases, with 15 bases remaining between them. CDR1 is SGHDT and CDR2 is YYEEEE in the germline V gene. This chain's CDR3 is CASSDQGSGGYTF. In DNA form, the CDR3 reads TGTGCCAGCAGCGACCAGGGATCGGGAGGCTACACCTTC.

The genes are TRBV28 and TRBJ2-2, with D tentatively TRBD1 (6 bases). V lost 5 bases and J lost 9, with 22 bases in between. From germline, CDR1 is MDHEN and CDR2 SYDVKM. The CDR3 extends over 16 amino acids. The CDR3 coding sequence is TGTGCCAGCAGTCCGGGATCGACAGGTGTAGGGAGGGAGCTGTTTTTT. It is translated as CASSPGSTGVGRELFF.

The CDR3 protein is CASISDLGYGYTF. CDR3 nucleotides: TGTGCCAGCATATCCGATCTGGGGTATGGCTACACCTTC. V is TRBV2 and J is TRBJ1-2; D not resolved. The length of the CDR3 is 13 residues. The germline V and J ends were trimmed by 7 bases and 5 bases, with 14 bases remaining between them. Germline V CDR1 and CDR2: SNHLY, FYNNEI.

V usage is TRBV24-1 and J usage is TRBJ1-2; TRBD1 agrees at 7 bases. V lost 5 bases and J lost 5; bases outside the gene matches: 7. CDR1 is KGHDR and CDR2 is SFDVKD in the germline V gene. This CDR3 is 14 amino acids long. In nucleotides, the CDR3 is TGTGCCACCAGTGGAGGGGGCGCGGCGTATGGCTACACCTTC. As protein: CATSGGGAAYGYTF.

The CDR3 DNA sequence: TGTGCCGGTGCGAAGGACAGACTTAGGAATGAGCAGTTCTTC. Translation: CAGAKDRLRNEQFF. The J gene is TRBJ2-1, the V gene TRBV18, with D tentatively TRBD1 (6 bases). CDR3 length: 14 amino acids. Germline V gene sequence: CDR1 KGHSH, CDR2 LQKENI. V was trimmed by 11 bases and J by 7 bases, leaving 21 bases between them.

This chain links TRBV24-1 with TRBJ2-6; D call uncertain. The CDR3 runs to 15 residues. Germline loops: CDR1 KGHDR, CDR2 SFDVKD. V was pared by 3 bases and J by 1 base, with 6 bases between. The chain's CDR3 is CATSDPPSGANVLTF. DNA for the CDR3: TGTGCCACCAGTGATCCCCCGTCTGGGGCCAACGTCCTGACTTTC.

The rearrangement uses TRBV6-5 and TRBJ1-2; 8 bases match TRBD1. This CDR3 contains 14 residues. Germline CDR1 MNHEY, CDR2 SVGAGI. Trimming at V came to 5 bases and at J to 7 bases, leaving 9 bases not matched to a gene. CDR3 in DNA: TGTGCCAGCAGTCCAAAGACCGGACAGGGTGGCTACACCTTC. This translates into CASSPKTGQGGYTF.

Comment on this clone: The same CDR3 can be traced to other DNA sequences in this sample. For the CDR3, the DNA is TGCGCCAGCGGGTCCAATGAGCAGTTCTTC. Its protein is CASGSNEQFF. The chain employs TRBV10-2 and TRBJ2-1; D not certain. Per the germline V gene, CDR1 is WSHSY and CDR2 is SAAADI. The CDR3 sequence is 10 residues long. Trimming took 8 bases from V and 6 from J, leaving 5 bases between them.

The chain combines TRBV6-2 or TRBV6-3 with TRBJ2-1; no reliable D call. V lost 0 bases and J lost 4, with 10 bases in between. The CDR3 covers 15 residues. From germline, CDR1 is MNHEY and CDR2 SVGEGT. The CDR3 loop reads CASSYSFGVYNEQFF. The CDR3 nucleotides read TGTGCCAGCAGTTACTCATTCGGCGTATACAATGAGCAGTTCTTC.

This rearrangement joins TRBV7-9 to TRBJ1-3; D gene ambiguous. Per germline, CDR1 SEHNR and CDR2 FQNEAQ (reference sequence). V dropped 5 bases and J dropped 0 bases, with 8 bases sitting between them. This CDR3 comprises 14 residues. The chain's CDR3 is CASSQPGSGNTIYF. The DNA of the CDR3 is TGTGCCAGCAGCCAACCTGGCTCTGGAAACACCATATATTTT.

The chain is built from TRBV9 and TRBJ2-5, with D perhaps TRBD2 (6 bases). With 0 bases removed from V and 2 bases from J, the gap between germline ends came to 14 bases. This CDR3 is 16 amino acids long. Germline CDR1 and CDR2: SGDLS and YYNGEE. In nucleotides, the CDR3 is TGTGCCAGCAGCGTAGGAACCGGGACTCTGCAAGAGACCCAGTACTTC. Translation gives CASSVGTGTLQETQYF.

The rearrangement uses TRBV10-3 and TRBJ1-3; no reliable D call. Germline CDR1 reads ENHRY; CDR2 reads SYGVKD. The CDR3 is made up of 15 amino acids. Trimming pared 2 bases from V and 0 bases from J, leaving 8 bases between. CDR3 DNA sequence: TGTGCCATCAGTGAGCCAGAGAGCTCTGGAAACACCATATATTTT. It is translated as CAISEPESSGNTIYF.

This chain joins TRBV6-5 and TRBJ2-1; 15 bases are shared with TRBD2. The trim removed 4 bases at V and 3 bases at J, leaving 1 base unmatched. The CDR3 is 16 residues long. Germline loops: CDR1 MNHEY, CDR2 SVGAGI. CDR3 loop: CASSSGLAGGYNEQFF. CDR3 bases: TGTGCCAGCAGTTCGGGACTAGCGGGGGGCTACAATGAGCAGTTCTTC.